The table lists the clone carrying this T cell receptor (beta chain) with a few counts. What it binds is unknown. This entry comes from a study of spatial heterogeneity in lung cancer. The overall study: Where they were available, follow-up PBMC samples were sequenced, at a median of approximately two years after resection. An average of more than ten raw reads was observed per unique TCR and UMI combination.

CDR1 and CDR2 from the germline V gene are DFQATT and SNEGSKA (reference sequence). The CDR3 has 12 residues. Trimming took 3 bases from V and 6 from J, leaving 10 bases between them. The sample's time point: blood at routine non-recurrence follow-up after resection. No cells were sorted before sequencing. The whole RNA sequenced was extracted from tumor, nontumor lung or frozen PBMC. Study results and caveats: Detection of ubiquitous tumor TCRs in blood was higher at resection than follow-up.

TCRdb ran MiXCR on the 5' RACE reads and lists one entry per CDR3 protein. The data contain roughly 120,000 distinct CDR3 sequences, 10% to 12% of them singletons. This TCR was recovered from a female donor with early-stage non-small cell lung cancer. The sequencing used PBMCs, collected at follow-up. This chain connects TRBV20-1 to TRBJ2-3; perhaps TRBD2 as D (5 bases). The CDR3 here is CSASSGEDTQYF. The CDR3 DNA reads TGCAGTGCTAGCTCCGGGGAGGATACGCAGTATTTT.